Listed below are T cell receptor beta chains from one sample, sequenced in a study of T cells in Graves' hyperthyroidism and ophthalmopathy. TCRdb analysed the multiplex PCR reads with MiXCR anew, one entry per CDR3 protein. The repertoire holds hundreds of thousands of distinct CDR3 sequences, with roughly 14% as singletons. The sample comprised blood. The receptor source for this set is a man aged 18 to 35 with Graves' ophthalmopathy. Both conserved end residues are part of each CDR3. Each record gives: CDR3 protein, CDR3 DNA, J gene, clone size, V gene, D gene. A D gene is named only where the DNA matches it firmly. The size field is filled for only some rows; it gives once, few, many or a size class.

cdr3_aa: CASSLRGADLGYTF; cdr3_nt: TGTGCCAGCAGCTTGAGGGGGGCGGACCTTGGCTACACCTTC; j_call: TRBJ1-2; clone_size: few; v_call: TRBV5-8; d_call: -
cdr3_aa: CASSSRGLDETQYF; cdr3_nt: TGTGCCAGCAGTTCGCGGGGGCTGGACGAGACCCAGTACTTC; j_call: TRBJ2-5; clone_size: many; v_call: TRBV6-2/TRBV6-3; d_call: -
cdr3_aa: CASLIPGFEQYF; cdr3_nt: TGTGCCAGCCTAATTCCAGGGTTCGAGCAGTACTTC; j_call: TRBJ2-7; clone_size: few; v_call: TRBV6-1; d_call: -
cdr3_aa: CASSKNSGLGDTQYF; cdr3_nt: TGTGCCAGCAGCAAAAACTCGGGGCTGGGGGATACGCAGTATTTT; j_call: TRBJ2-3; clone_size: few; v_call: TRBV4-2; d_call: -
cdr3_aa: CASSGETDTQYF; cdr3_nt: TGTGCCAGCAGTGGAGAGACAGATACGCAGTATTTT; j_call: TRBJ2-3; clone_size: many; v_call: TRBV2; d_call: -
cdr3_aa: CASSFRLAGGDTQYF; cdr3_nt: TGTGCCAGCAGTTTTCGACTAGCGGGGGGAGATACGCAGTATTTT; j_call: TRBJ2-3; clone_size: many; v_call: TRBV12-3/TRBV12-4; d_call: TRBD2
cdr3_aa: CASSTSFGGVRSYEQYF; cdr3_nt: TGTGCCAGCTCGACTAGTTTTGGGGGTGTTCGGTCCTACGAGCAGTACTTC; j_call: TRBJ2-7; clone_size: many; v_call: TRBV11-2; d_call: -
cdr3_aa: CSARDGGSRTEAFF; cdr3_nt: TGCAGTGCTAGAGATGGGGGGAGTAGGACTGAAGCTTTCTTT; j_call: TRBJ1-1; clone_size: many; v_call: TRBV20-1; d_call: -
cdr3_aa: CASSLGAIYGYTF; cdr3_nt: TGTGCCAGCAGTTTAGGGGCTATCTATGGCTACACCTTC; j_call: TRBJ1-2; clone_size: -; v_call: TRBV12-3/TRBV12-4; d_call: -
cdr3_aa: CSAPGVSGNTIYF; cdr3_nt: TGCAGTGCTCCAGGGGTCTCTGGAAACACCATATATTTT; j_call: TRBJ1-3; clone_size: once; v_call: TRBV20-1; d_call: -
cdr3_aa: CASSAETGKLFF; cdr3_nt: TGTGCCAGCAGCGCCGAGACCGGAAAACTGTTTTTT; j_call: TRBJ1-4; clone_size: -; v_call: TRBV9; d_call: -
cdr3_aa: CASSLPGRLNTEAFF; cdr3_nt: TGTGCCAGCAGCCTTCCGGGACGACTGAACACTGAAGCTTTCTTT; j_call: TRBJ1-1; clone_size: many; v_call: TRBV7-9; d_call: -
cdr3_aa: CASSARTREAFF; cdr3_nt: TGTGCCAGCAGCGCCCGGACCCGAGAAGCTTTCTTT; j_call: TRBJ1-1; clone_size: few; v_call: TRBV7-9; d_call: -
cdr3_aa: CASSQDSSDEQFF; cdr3_nt: TGCGCCAGCAGCCAAGATAGCAGTGATGAGCAGTTCTTC; j_call: TRBJ2-1; clone_size: few; v_call: TRBV4-1; d_call: -
cdr3_aa: CAISEGQGTGQDTQYF; cdr3_nt: TGTGCCATCAGTGAGGGACAGGGGACCGGTCAGGATACGCAGTATTTT; j_call: TRBJ2-3; clone_size: -; v_call: TRBV10-3; d_call: TRBD1
cdr3_aa: CASSVAGGNSPLHF; cdr3_nt: TGTGCCAGCAGTGTGGCAGGGGGTAATTCACCCCTCCACTTT; j_call: TRBJ1-6; clone_size: -; v_call: TRBV25-1; d_call: TRBD1
cdr3_aa: CASSQDPRVDYGYTF; cdr3_nt: TGCGCCAGCAGCCAAGACCCCAGGGTTGACTATGGCTACACCTTC; j_call: TRBJ1-2; clone_size: -; v_call: TRBV4-1; d_call: -
cdr3_aa: CSARAPRLAGNEQYF; cdr3_nt: TGCAGTGCTAGGGCTCCCAGACTAGCGGGGAACGAGCAGTACTTC; j_call: TRBJ2-7; clone_size: many; v_call: TRBV20-1; d_call: TRBD2
cdr3_aa: CAYSGTSLNQPQHF; cdr3_nt: TGTGCCTACTCAGGGACCTCACTTAATCAGCCCCAGCATTTT; j_call: TRBJ1-5; clone_size: many; v_call: TRBV30; d_call: -
cdr3_aa: CASSFAVATNEKLFF; cdr3_nt: TGTGCCAGCAGTTTCGCGGTAGCAACTAATGAAAAACTGTTTTTT; j_call: TRBJ1-4; clone_size: many; v_call: TRBV12-3/TRBV12-4; d_call: -
cdr3_aa: CAISESGPQKGCTF; cdr3_nt: TGTGCCATCAGTGAGTCGGGACCACAGAAGGGCTGCACCTTC; j_call: TRBJ1-2; clone_size: -; v_call: TRBV10-3; d_call: -
cdr3_aa: CASSLGGRGHEQYF; cdr3_nt: TGTGCCAGCAGCTTAGGTGGAAGGGGCCACGAGCAGTACTTC; j_call: TRBJ2-7; clone_size: -; v_call: TRBV7-9; d_call: -
cdr3_aa: CASSLGSMNTEAFF; cdr3_nt: TGTGCCAGCAGTTTGGGCAGCATGAACACTGAAGCTTTCTTT; j_call: TRBJ1-1; clone_size: many; v_call: TRBV27; d_call: -
cdr3_aa: CASSSGTGGPRNEQFF; cdr3_nt: TGTGCCAGCAGCTCTGGGACAGGGGGCCCAAGAAATGAGCAGTTCTTC; j_call: TRBJ2-1; clone_size: -; v_call: TRBV7-9; d_call: TRBD1
cdr3_aa: CSADPLGTGGHEQYF; cdr3_nt: TGCAGTGCTGATCCCCTCGGGACAGGGGGCCACGAGCAGTACTTC; j_call: TRBJ2-7; clone_size: -; v_call: TRBV20-1; d_call: TRBD1
cdr3_aa: CAWGGGVSGANVLTF; cdr3_nt: TGTGCCTGGGGAGGGGGCGTAAGTGGGGCCAACGTCCTGACTTTC; j_call: TRBJ2-6; clone_size: once; v_call: TRBV30; d_call: -
cdr3_aa: CSVTGQVNTEAFF; cdr3_nt: TGCAGTGTGACTGGACAGGTAAACACTGAAGCTTTCTTT; j_call: TRBJ1-1; clone_size: -; v_call: TRBV20-1; d_call: TRBD1
cdr3_aa: CSASPLGMREGETQYF; cdr3_nt: TGCAGTGCTAGTCCGCTAGGTATGCGAGAAGGAGAGACCCAGTACTTC; j_call: TRBJ2-5; clone_size: many; v_call: TRBV20-1; d_call: -